The T cell receptor beta chain described here comes from a study of blood T cell repertoires in COVID-19. Original handling: By means of reference gene primer amplification, nucleated cell counts were estimated. The protocol was immunoSEQ multiplex PCR, while the TCRdb copy is restricted to in-frame clones and leaves out a portion. The DNA was the basis for D and trimming; V, J and clone size are from that table. The sample shows fewer than 250,000 clones, roughly nine tenths of them seen only once. Germline V lookup: CDR1 MNHEY, CDR2 SMNVEV (reference sequence). This CDR3 has 14 residues. V lost 2 bases and J 4 bases, leaving 11 bases between the germline ends.

Sequenced input: PBMCs or T cells enriched from blood (not recorded which). The clonotype originates from a man aged 25 to 40 who had recovered from COVID-19. The rearrangement uses TRBV27 and TRBJ1-2; D possibly corresponds to TRBD1 (5 bases). The CDR3 spells CASSLREGTYGYTF. The CDR3, as DNA: TGTGCCAGCAGTTTAAGGGAGGGGACCTATGGCTACACCTTC.